The 28 T cell receptor beta chains in this list originate from one sample, sequenced in a study of blood T cells in healthy people across ages (dated by TCRdb to between 2014 and 2016). Library preparation employed 5' RACE. Sequencing was performed on an Illumina HiSeq 2500. A second PCR of about 6 to 12 cycles was run with a J-beta primer mix and a sample-barcoded 5' primer. TCRdb redid the processing of the public reads, applying fastp at Q25 and MiXCR, and retained in-frame beta chains. Each entry is one CDR3 protein sequence, shown with its most common DNA and genes. Counted in this sample were about 780,000 distinct CDR3 sequences; more than 35% of them appeared once. 15% to 20% of the sample belongs to the ten largest clones. The sample taken for sequencing was blood. These receptors originate from an older man in good health.

The V and J genes are TRBV28 and TRBJ2-7, with a possible D match to TRBD1 (5 bases). Trimming cost V 3 bases and J 2 bases, with 14 bases left between them. The CDR3 runs 15 residues. Germline CDR1 MDHEN, CDR2 SYDVKM. Written as DNA, the CDR3 is TGTGCCAGCAGTTTCTCCGCAGGGTTGGCCTACGAGCAGTACTTC. Amino acids: CASSFSAGLAYEQYF. Full variable domain (rest looked up from reference TRBV28 and TRBJ2-7): DVKVTQSSRYLVKRTGEKVFLECVQDMDHENMFWYRQDPGLGLRLIYFSYDVKMKEKGDIPEGYSVSREKKERFSLILESASTNQTSMYLCASSFSAGLAYEQYFGPGTRLTVT.

The chain carries TRBV11-3 and TRBJ2-1; 7 nucleotides align to TRBD2. The germline V gene encodes CDR1 SGHNT and CDR2 YENEEA. J gave up 4 bases and V 1 base, and 7 bases lay outside the gene matches. The CDR3 consists of 16 residues. The CDR3 DNA is TGTGCCAGCAGCTTAGGTCCGGGAGGTTCGTACAATGAGCAGTTCTTC. It is translated as CASSLGPGGSYNEQFF.

This sequence joins TRBV4-2 and TRBJ2-1, with TRBD2 matching over 11 bases. The CDR3 totals 17 residues. Losses at the gene ends were 1 base for V and 3 bases for J; bases not matched to a gene: 5. The germline CDR1 and CDR2 sequences are LGHNA and YNFKEQ. The CDR3, as DNA: TGTGCCAGCAGCCAAGTAGCGGGAGGGTTATACTACAATGAGCAGTTCTTC. It translates to CASSQVAGGLYYNEQFF.

This rearrangement joins TRBV27 to TRBJ2-1; 7 bases match TRBD2. V was pared by 5 bases and J by 12 bases, with 4 bases of the junction left unmatched. This CDR3 is built from 11 residues. Germline V CDR1 and CDR2: MNHEY, SMNVEV (reference sequence). CDR3 nucleotides: TGTGCCAGCAGTAGCGGGACTGGGCAGTTCTTC. This gives the protein CASSSGTGQFF.

The chain is built from TRBV6-2 or TRBV6-3 and TRBJ2-5; D unresolved. Trimming pared 0 bases from V and 4 bases from J, leaving 12 bases between. This CDR3 is built from 15 residues. Germline V gene sequence: CDR1 MNHEY, CDR2 SVGEGT. The CDR3 sequence is CASSYSFLVGETQYF. The CDR3 DNA follows: TGTGCCAGCAGTTACTCGTTCCTAGTAGGAGAGACCCAGTACTTC.

This clonotype has only one observation. V is TRBV7-2 and J is TRBJ2-3; D is unclear. The CDR3 consists of 14 residues. Germline V gives CDR1 SGHTA, CDR2 FQGNSA. Trimming stripped 5 bases from V and 6 bases from J, with 15 bases between. CDR3 DNA sequence: TGTGCCAGCAGCACCCAGGACCCTAGTGATACGCAGTATTTT. Amino acid sequence: CASSTQDPSDTQYF. Filled out from reference TRBV7-2 and TRBJ2-3, the complete variable domain reads GAGVSQSPSNKVTEKGKDVELRCDPISGHTALYWYRQSLGQGLEFLIYFQGNSAPDKSGLPSDRFSAERTGGSVSTLTIQRTQQEDSAVYLCASSTQDPSDTQYFGPGTRLTVL.

This clonotype was counted only a few times. The CDR3 here is CSVVDRGPMYGYTF. Written as DNA, the CDR3 is TGCAGTGTTGTAGACAGGGGCCCAATGTATGGCTACACCTTC. J is TRBJ1-2 and V is TRBV20-1; 8 bases are a match to TRBD1. The CDR3 consists of 14 residues. Germline lookup yields CDR1 DFQATT and CDR2 SNEGSKA (reference sequence). J was trimmed by 5 bases and V by 7 bases; bases with no gene match: 12.

The CDR3 coding sequence is TGCGCCAGCAGCTTGGCGGGGGGAATAGGCACAGATACGCAGTATTTT. The encoded protein is CASSLAGGIGTDTQYF. The chain links TRBV5-1 to TRBJ2-3; 7 nucleotides agree with TRBD2. The germline CDR1 and CDR2 sequences are SGHRS and YFSETQ. CDR3 length: 16 amino acids. V was clipped by 0 bases and J by 1 base; unmatched bases: 5. The full variable domain, with the rest looked up from reference TRBV5-1 and TRBJ2-3, is KAGVTQTPRYLIKTRGQQVTLSCSPISGHRSVSWYQQTPGQGLQFLFEYFSETQRNKGNFPGRFSGRQFSNSRSEMNVSTLELGDSALYLCASSLAGGIGTDTQYFGPGTRLTVL.

This chain connects TRBV25-1 to TRBJ2-1, with TRBD2 identical over 8 bases. Germline loops: CDR1 MGHDK, CDR2 SYGVNS. The CDR3 runs to 15 residues. The trim removed 6 bases at V and 2 bases at J, leaving 6 bases unmatched. The DNA for the CDR3 is TGTGCCAGCAGCGCAGCGGGGGTACCCTACAATGAGCAGTTCTTC. Residues: CASSAAGVPYNEQFF. The whole variable domain, filled in from reference TRBV25-1 and TRBJ2-1, reads EADIYQTPRYLVIGTGKKITLECSQTMGHDKMYWYQQDPGMELHLIHYSYGVNSTEKGDLSSESTVSRIRTEHFPLTLESARPSHTSQYLCASSAAGVPYNEQFFGPGTRLTVL.

The V and J genes are TRBV7-9 and TRBJ1-6; 8 bases match TRBD1. The CDR3 is made up of 13 amino acids. Germline V lookup: CDR1 SEHNR, CDR2 FQNEAQ (reference sequence). The junction had 13 bases not matched to a gene; V was cut back by 8 bases and J by 16 bases. The CDR3 nucleotides are TGTGCCAGCTCCGTTGGACAGGGCAACCCTCTCCACTTT. Translated: CASSVGQGNPLHF. Combining the CDR3 with reference TRBV7-9 and TRBJ1-6 gives the whole variable domain DTGVSQNPRHKITKRGQNVTFRCDPISEHNRLYWYRQTLGQGPEFLTYFQNEAQLEKSRLLSDRFSAERPKGSFSTLEIQRTEQGDSAMYLCASSVGQGNPLHFGNGTRLTVT.

The chain employs TRBV20-1 and TRBJ2-1; 7 bases map to TRBD2. Germline CDR1 is DFQATT and CDR2 is SNEGSKA (reference sequence). The ends lost 3 bases at V and 3 bases at J; junction bases unmatched: 5. The CDR3 contains 14 residues. The CDR3 coding sequence is TGCAGTGCTAGTACCCAGCGGGGCTACAATGAGCAGTTCTTC. Translation: CSASTQRGYNEQFF.

The table lists this clonotype with a few counts. A read error may explain this, as a much larger clone is one base away. The J gene is TRBJ2-3, the V gene TRBV7-7, with 10 bases fitting TRBD1. This CDR3 spans 14 amino acids. Germline V gene sequence: CDR1 SSHAT, CDR2 FNYEAQ (reference sequence). The CDR3 nucleotides read TGTGCTAGCAGTGCCGGGACAGGGGTGGATACGCAGTATTTT. It codes for CASSAGTGVDTQYF.

The CDR3 bases are TGTGCCAGCAGCTTATTATCGGGGGCGGAGACCCAGTACTTC. This sequence encodes CASSLLSGAETQYF. The genes are TRBV7-6 and TRBJ2-5; tentatively, D is TRBD1 or TRBD2 (6 bases each). Trimming cost V 2 bases and J 5 bases, with 12 bases left between them. The CDR3 totals 14 residues. Germline V gene sequence: CDR1 SGHVS, CDR2 FNYEAQ.

This clonotype was detected a few times. V gene TRBV2 combines with J gene TRBJ2-3; D gene uncertain. V lost 3 bases and J 2 bases, leaving 12 bases between the germline ends. Germline-derived CDR1 and CDR2 are SNHLY and FYNNEI. The CDR3 is 15 amino acids. CDR3 nucleotide sequence: TGTGCCAGCAGTGATCTCTCCACCTCCACAGATACGCAGTATTTT. Its protein is CASSDLSTSTDTQYF.

This clonotype occurred many times. Given a much more abundant clone one base away, this may be a read error. CDR3 DNA: TGCAGCTCCAGCGGGAGCGCTTTTCATGAGCAGTACTTC. This codes for CSSSGSAFHEQYF. The chain uses TRBV29-1 and TRBJ2-7; 8 bases line up with TRBD2. CDR3 length equals 13 residues. CDR1 SQVTM and CDR2 ANQGSEA come from the germline V gene. The trim removed 8 bases at V and 7 bases at J, leaving 13 bases unmatched.

This clonotype was seen a few times. The chain is built from TRBV28 and TRBJ2-1; a weak D match, TRBD2 (5 bases). Trimming took off 3 bases at V and 4 bases at J, with 7 bases between the two ends. CDR3 size: 13 residues. Looked up from germline, CDR1 is MDHEN and CDR2 is SYDVKM. This chain's CDR3 is CASSLRGYNEQFF. The CDR3 DNA is TGTGCCAGCAGTTTGCGAGGGTACAATGAGCAGTTCTTC.

The rearrangement links TRBV3-1 to TRBJ2-1; D gene unclear. From germline, CDR1 is LGHDT and CDR2 YNNKEL (reference sequence). Trimming removed 4 bases from V and 10 bases from J, with 26 bases in between. This CDR3 is 17 amino acids long. CDR3 in DNA: TGTGCCAGCAGCCTACTGAGGAGTCTACAAAGGGTCAAGGAGCAGTTCTTC. Translating gives CASSLLRSLQRVKEQFF.

V usage is TRBV12-3 or TRBV12-4 and J usage is TRBJ2-1, with D possibly being TRBD1 or TRBD2 (6 bases each). This CDR3 is 16 amino acids long. V was clipped by 5 bases and J by 4 bases, with 18 bases between them. The CDR3 is CASSTQGGRRYNEQFF. CDR3 sequence (DNA): TGTGCCAGCAGTACCCAAGGGGGGAGGAGGTACAATGAGCAGTTCTTC.

The gene calls are TRBV20-1 and TRBJ1-6; no clear D gene. This CDR3 is 14 amino acids long. Germline CDR1 is DFQATT and CDR2 is SNEGSKA (reference sequence). Between the trimmed V and J ends, which lost 3 bases and 7 bases, there was a span of 13 bases. CDR3: CSARGEFGNSPLHF. CDR3 bases: TGCAGTGCTAGGGGTGAATTCGGGAATTCACCCCTCCACTTT.

On this clonotype itself: One end of the junction varies from germline; a read error may be responsible. V is TRBV12-3 or TRBV12-4 and J is TRBJ1-1, with a weak D call TRBD1 (5 bases). The length of the CDR3 is 14 residues. The DNA of the CDR3 is TGTGCCAGCAGTTTCCGGGGAGATGGGACTGGAGCTTTCTTT. Protein product: CASSFRGDGTGAFF.

The V gene is TRBV27, the J gene TRBJ2-5; TRBD1 matches at 7 bases. The ends lost 5 bases at V and 3 bases at J; junction bases unmatched: 6. Germline CDR1 is MNHEY and CDR2 is SMNVEV (reference sequence). CDR3 length equals 14 residues. CDR3 nucleotides: TGTGCCAGCAGTCTCCGGACAGGAAAAGAGACCCAGTACTTC. Its translation: CASSLRTGKETQYF.

The chain combines TRBV29-1 with TRBJ1-2, with a weak D call TRBD1 (5 bases). Germline CDR1 is SQVTM and CDR2 is ANQGSEA. The ends were cut back, 0 bases at V and 3 bases at J, with 14 bases in the middle. The CDR3 consists of 15 residues. The CDR3, as DNA: TGCAGCGTTGAAGAGGGTACAGGAGGTTACTATGGCTACACCTTC. It encodes CSVEEGTGGYYGYTF.

This rearrangement joins TRBV4-1 to TRBJ2-1; possibly TRBD1 or TRBD2 for D (5 bases each). CDR3 length equals 14 residues. V lost 4 bases and J 5 bases, leaving 12 bases between the germline ends. In germline, CDR1 is MGHRA, CDR2 YSYEKL. The CDR3 spells CASSPLLGDNEQFF. CDR3 bases: TGCGCCAGCAGCCCACTATTGGGGGACAATGAGCAGTTCTTC.

This clonotype appeared a few times. The rearrangement uses TRBV29-1 and TRBJ2-3; 8 positions agree with TRBD1. The germline gives CDR1 SQVTM, CDR2 ANQGSEA. The CDR3 is 14 residues long. J lost 1 base, V lost 4 bases, and 4 bases had no gene match. CDR3 DNA: TGCAGCGTTGGGCAGGGGGCCCGCACAGATACGCAGTATTTT. Its translation is CSVGQGARTDTQYF.

Comments on this clonotype: It may be a read error: a sequence one base away is much more abundant. J is TRBJ2-3 and V is TRBV20-1; 7 bases are shared with TRBD2. CDR1 and CDR2 (germline): DFQATT, SNEGSKA (reference sequence). The CDR3 runs to 14 residues. With V trimmed by 6 bases and J by 6 bases, 12 bases remained unmatched. CDR3 protein: CSALPGGGRDTQYF. CDR3 DNA sequence: TGCAGTGCCCTACCTGGCGGGGGTCGGGATACGCAGTATTTT.

The V gene is TRBV3-1, the J gene TRBJ2-5; tentatively, D is TRBD2 (5 bases). Germline lookup yields CDR1 LGHDT and CDR2 YNNKEL (reference sequence). V shed 0 bases and J shed 11 bases, with 13 bases lying between them. This CDR3 comprises 13 residues. CDR3 bases: TGTGCCAGCAGCCAAGAGATAGCGAGTTCTCAGTACTTC. Protein sequence: CASSQEIASSQYF.

The V and J genes are TRBV20-1 and TRBJ1-4; unclear D gene. The CDR3 is made up of 16 amino acids. Per the germline V gene, CDR1 is DFQATT and CDR2 is SNEGSKA (reference sequence). The V end lost 0 bases, the J end lost 4 bases, and 15 bases lay between the germline ends. The CDR3, as DNA: TGCAGTGCTAGAGATCGAAGGACGGGTCTTAATGAAAAACTGTTTTTT. It yields the protein CSARDRRTGLNEKLFF.

The V and J genes are TRBV9 and TRBJ2-5; D remains unclear. V was shortened by 0 bases and J by 7 bases, with 13 bases between the two germline ends. The CDR3 contains 14 residues. Germline-derived CDR1 and CDR2 are SGDLS and YYNGEE. The CDR3 nucleotides are TGTGCCAGCAGCGTAGCTACGGAGTCGGGGACCCAGTACTTC. Its protein is CASSVATESGTQYF.